This paragraph reports one T cell receptor (beta chain). How the authors handled the data: Counts of nucleated cells, estimated from reference gene primer amplification, were obtained. Assay: immunoSEQ multiplex PCR; the TCRdb copy retains only in-frame clones and omits some. V and J calls and clone size are copied from that table; D and trimming were computed from the DNA. The sample lists about 120,000 clones, just under 90% occurring once. The data are from a study of blood T cell repertoires in COVID-19. Study as a whole: Collection of acute and convalescent COVID-19 samples took place in the United States, Italy and Spain. T cells, B-cell-depleted T cells, or PBMCs supplied cDNA or gDNA.

The V and J ends lost 3 bases and 3 bases, in that order; junction bases with no gene match: 2. The germline V gene has CDR1 DFQATT and CDR2 SNEGSKA (reference sequence). This CDR3 spans 15 amino acids. The gene calls are TRBV20-1 and TRBJ2-3; 14 bases align to TRBD2. The specimen sequenced was peripheral blood. The source is a woman between 45 and 65 years old with acute or convalescent COVID-19. Here the CDR3 reads CSASGTSGGTDTQYF. The CDR3 nucleotides are TGCAGTGCTAGTGGGACTAGCGGGGGAACAGATACGCAGTATTTT.